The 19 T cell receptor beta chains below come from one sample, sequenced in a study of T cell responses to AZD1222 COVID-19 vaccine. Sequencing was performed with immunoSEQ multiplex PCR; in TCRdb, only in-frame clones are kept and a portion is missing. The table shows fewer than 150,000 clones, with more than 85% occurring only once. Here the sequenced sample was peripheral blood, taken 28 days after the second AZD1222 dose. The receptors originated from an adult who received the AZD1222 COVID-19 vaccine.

CDR3 in DNA: TGTGCCAGCAGTTTATATTCGGTCCTCCCTTACGAGCAGTACTTC. Its protein is CASSLYSVLPYEQYF. The chain carries TRBV28 and TRBJ2-7, with D unclear. The CDR3 totals 15 residues. In germline, CDR1 is MDHEN, CDR2 SYDVKM. With 1 base removed from V and 4 bases from J, the gap between germline ends came to 14 bases. The full variable domain, rest sourced from reference TRBV28 and TRBJ2-7, is DVKVTQSSRYLVKRTGEKVFLECVQDMDHENMFWYRQDPGLGLRLIYFSYDVKMKEKGDIPEGYSVSREKKERFSLILESASTNQTSMYLCASSLYSVLPYEQYFGPGTRLTVT.

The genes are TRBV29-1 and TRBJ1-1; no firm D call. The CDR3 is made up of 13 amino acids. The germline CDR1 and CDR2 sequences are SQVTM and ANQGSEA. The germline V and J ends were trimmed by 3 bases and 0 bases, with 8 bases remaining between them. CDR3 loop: CSVDRGLNTEAFF. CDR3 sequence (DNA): TGCAGCGTTGATCGGGGATTGAACACTGAAGCTTTCTTT.

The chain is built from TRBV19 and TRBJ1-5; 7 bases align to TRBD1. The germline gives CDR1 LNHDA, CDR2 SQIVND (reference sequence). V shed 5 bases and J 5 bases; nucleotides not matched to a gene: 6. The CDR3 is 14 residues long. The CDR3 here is CASSPRQGYQPQHF. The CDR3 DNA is TGTGCCAGTAGTCCCCGACAGGGCTATCAGCCCCAGCATTTT. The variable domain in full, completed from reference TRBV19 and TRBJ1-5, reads DGGITQSPKYLFRKEGQNVTLSCEQNLNHDAMYWYRQDPGQGLRLIYYSQIVNDFQKGDIAEGYSVSREKKESFPLTVTSAQKNPTAFYLCASSPRQGYQPQHFGDGTRLSIL.

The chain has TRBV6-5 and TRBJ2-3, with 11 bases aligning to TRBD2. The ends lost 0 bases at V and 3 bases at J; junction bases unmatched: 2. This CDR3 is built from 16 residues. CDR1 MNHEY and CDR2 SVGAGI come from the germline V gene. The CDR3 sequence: CASSYSTSGATDTQYF. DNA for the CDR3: TGTGCCAGCAGTTACTCGACTAGCGGGGCGACAGATACGCAGTATTTT.

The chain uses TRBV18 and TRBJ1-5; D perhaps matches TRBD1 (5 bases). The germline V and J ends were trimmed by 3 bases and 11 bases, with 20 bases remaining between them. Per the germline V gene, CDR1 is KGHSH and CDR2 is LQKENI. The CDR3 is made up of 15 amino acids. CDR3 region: CASSPYTGPQEAQHF. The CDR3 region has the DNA TGTGCCAGCTCACCGTATACGGGACCCCAAGAAGCCCAGCATTTT.

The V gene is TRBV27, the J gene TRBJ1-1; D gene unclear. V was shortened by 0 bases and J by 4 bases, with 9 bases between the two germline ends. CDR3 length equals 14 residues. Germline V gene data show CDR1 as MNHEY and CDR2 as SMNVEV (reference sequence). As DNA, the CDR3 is TGTGCCAGCAGTTTATCCCCTCAAGTCACTGAAGCTTTCTTT. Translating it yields CASSLSPQVTEAFF.

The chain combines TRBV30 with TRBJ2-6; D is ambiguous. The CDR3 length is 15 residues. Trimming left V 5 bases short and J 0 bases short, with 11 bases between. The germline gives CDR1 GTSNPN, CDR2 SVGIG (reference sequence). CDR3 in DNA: TGTGCCTGGGACTCTGTTAGCTCTGGGGCCAACGTCCTGACTTTC. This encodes CAWDSVSSGANVLTF.

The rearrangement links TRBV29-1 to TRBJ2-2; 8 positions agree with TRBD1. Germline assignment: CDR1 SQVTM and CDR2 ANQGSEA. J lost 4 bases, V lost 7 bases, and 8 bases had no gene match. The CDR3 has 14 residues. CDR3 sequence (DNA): TGCAGCGGACGACAGGGGCGGGTCACCGGGGAGCTGTTTTTT. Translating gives CSGRQGRVTGELFF.

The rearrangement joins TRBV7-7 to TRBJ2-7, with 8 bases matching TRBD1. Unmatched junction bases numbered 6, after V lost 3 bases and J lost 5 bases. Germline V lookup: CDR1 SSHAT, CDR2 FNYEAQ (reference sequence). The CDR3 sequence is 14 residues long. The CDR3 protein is CASSLGQASNEQYF. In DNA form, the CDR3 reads TGTGCCAGCAGCTTGGGACAGGCGTCCAACGAGCAGTACTTC.

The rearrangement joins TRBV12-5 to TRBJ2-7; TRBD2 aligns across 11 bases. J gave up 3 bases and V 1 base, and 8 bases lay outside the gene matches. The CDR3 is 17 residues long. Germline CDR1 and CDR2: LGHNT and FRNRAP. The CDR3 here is CASGLAPTSGSGYEQYF. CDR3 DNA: TGTGCTAGTGGTTTGGCCCCTACTAGCGGGAGTGGCTACGAGCAGTACTTC.

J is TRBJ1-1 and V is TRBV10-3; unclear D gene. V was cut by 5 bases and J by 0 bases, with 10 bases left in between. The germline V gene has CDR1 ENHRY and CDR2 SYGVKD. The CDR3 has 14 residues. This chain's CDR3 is CAISRSEMNTEAFF. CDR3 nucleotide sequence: TGTGCCATCAGTCGTTCAGAGATGAACACTGAAGCTTTCTTT.

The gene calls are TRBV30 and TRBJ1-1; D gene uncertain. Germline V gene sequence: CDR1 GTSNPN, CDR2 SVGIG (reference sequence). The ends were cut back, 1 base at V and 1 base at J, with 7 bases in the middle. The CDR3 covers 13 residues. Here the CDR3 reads CAWSDRSNTEAFF. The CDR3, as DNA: TGTGCCTGGAGTGATAGATCGAACACTGAAGCTTTCTTT.

As DNA, the CDR3 is TGTGCCAGCAGTGAACTAGCGGGGGGCCCTTTGGGCACCGGGGAGCTGTTTTTT. It is translated as CASSELAGGPLGTGELFF. This chain connects TRBV2 to TRBJ2-2; 11 positions match TRBD2. Germline V CDR1 and CDR2: SNHLY, FYNNEI. Unmatched junction bases numbered 9, after V lost 2 bases and J lost 4 bases. The CDR3 consists of 18 residues. Looking up the rest from reference TRBV2 and TRBJ2-2 gives the full variable domain: EPEVTQTPSHQVTQMGQEVILRCVPISNHLYFYWYRQILGQKVEFLVSFYNNEISEKSEIFDDQFSVERPDGSNFTLKIRSTKLEDSAMYFCASSELAGGPLGTGELFFGEGSRLTVL.

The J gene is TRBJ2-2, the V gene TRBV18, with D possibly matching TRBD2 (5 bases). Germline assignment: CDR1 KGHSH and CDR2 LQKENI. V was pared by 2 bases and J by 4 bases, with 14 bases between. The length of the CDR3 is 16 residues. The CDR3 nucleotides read TGTGCCAGCTCACCATTGGCTAGAGGAGGCACCGGGGAGCTGTTTTTT. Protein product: CASSPLARGGTGELFF.

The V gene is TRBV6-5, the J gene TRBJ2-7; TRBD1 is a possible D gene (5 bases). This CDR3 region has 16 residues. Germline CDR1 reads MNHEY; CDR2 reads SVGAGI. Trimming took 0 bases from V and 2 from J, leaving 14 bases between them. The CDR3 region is CASSYSFYRSPYEQYF. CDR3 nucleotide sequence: TGTGCCAGCAGTTACTCATTCTACAGGTCCCCCTACGAGCAGTACTTC.

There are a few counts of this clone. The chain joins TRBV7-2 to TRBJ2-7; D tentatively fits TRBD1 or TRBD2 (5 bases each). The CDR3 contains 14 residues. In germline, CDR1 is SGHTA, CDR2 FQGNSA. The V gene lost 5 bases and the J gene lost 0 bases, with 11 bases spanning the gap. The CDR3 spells CASSLGRVSYEQYF. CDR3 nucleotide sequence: TGTGCCAGCAGCCTGGGGCGGGTCTCCTACGAGCAGTACTTC.

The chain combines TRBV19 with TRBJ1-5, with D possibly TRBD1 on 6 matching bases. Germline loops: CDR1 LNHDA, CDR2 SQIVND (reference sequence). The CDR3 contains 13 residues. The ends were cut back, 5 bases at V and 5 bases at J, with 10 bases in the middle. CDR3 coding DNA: TGTGCCAGTAGTTGGGCAGGGGATCAGCCCCAGCATTTT. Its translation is CASSWAGDQPQHF.

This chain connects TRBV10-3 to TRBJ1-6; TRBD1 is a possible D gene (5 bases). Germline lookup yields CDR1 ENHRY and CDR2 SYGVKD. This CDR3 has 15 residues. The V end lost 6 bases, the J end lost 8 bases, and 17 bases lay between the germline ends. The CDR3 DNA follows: TGTGCCATCAGCCCCCGGGGGGGTTCGGATTCACCCCTCCACTTT. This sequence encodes CAISPRGGSDSPLHF.

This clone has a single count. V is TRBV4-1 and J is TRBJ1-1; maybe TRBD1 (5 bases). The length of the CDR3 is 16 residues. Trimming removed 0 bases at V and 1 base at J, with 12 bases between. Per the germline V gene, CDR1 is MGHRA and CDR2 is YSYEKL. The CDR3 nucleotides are TGCGCCAGCAGCCAAGATTCGGCAGGGTGGAACACTGAAGCTTTCTTT. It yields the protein CASSQDSAGWNTEAFF.